Listed here are 24 T cell receptor beta chains from one sample, sequenced in a study of T cells in Graves' hyperthyroidism and ophthalmopathy. Researchers amplified the TCR beta CDR3 regions from RNA transcripts. First-round RT-PCR targeting the TCR CDR3 was performed with the HTBI primer set. One entry per CDR3 protein results from TCRdb running MiXCR on the multiplex PCR reads. The repertoire has around 700,000 distinct CDR3 sequences, around a sixth of them found once; the top ten carry 16%. The sample taken for sequencing was blood. The origin of the receptors is a woman between 50 and 59 years old with Graves' hyperthyroidism that later progressed to Graves' ophthalmopathy.

This clonotype was counted at least ten times. The chain has TRBV2 and TRBJ2-2; D unresolved. The CDR3 sequence is 15 residues long. The V gene's germline CDR1 is SNHLY and CDR2 FYNNEI. V shed 3 bases and J shed 0 bases, with 8 bases lying between them. CDR3 coding DNA: TGTGCCAGCAGTGAGGGTCAGTCGAACACCGGGGAGCTGTTTTTT. This sequence encodes CASSEGQSNTGELFF.

The chain links TRBV27 to TRBJ1-6; TRBD1 matches at 7 bases. The length of the CDR3 is 15 residues. With V trimmed by 5 bases and J by 4 bases, 5 bases remained unmatched. From germline, CDR1 is MNHEY and CDR2 SMNVEV (reference sequence). The CDR3 DNA is TGTGCCAGCAGTCCGGTGACAGGGTATAATTCACCCCTCCACTTT. This translates into CASSPVTGYNSPLHF.

A word on this clonotype: A much larger clone is a single base away; this may be a read error. This chain links TRBV12-5 with TRBJ2-3; tentative D call: TRBD2 (5 bases). The CDR3 runs to 12 residues. Germline V gene lookup returns CDR1 LGHNT and CDR2 FRNRAP. With 5 bases removed from V and 7 bases from J, the gap between germline ends came to 10 bases. DNA of the CDR3: TGTGCTAGTGGTATGGACTCCAATACGCAGTATTTT. This sequence encodes CASGMDSNTQYF.

Details on this clonotype: One end of the junction fails to match germline, which may point to a read error. The chain links TRBV7-7 to TRBJ2-2; possibly TRBD1 for D (6 bases). Germline CDR1 SSHAT, CDR2 FNYEAQ (reference sequence). The CDR3 covers 15 residues. CDR3 sequence (DNA): TGTGCTAGCAGTCGAGGACAGCCGAACACCGGGGAGCTGTTTTTT. This sequence encodes CASSRGQPNTGELFF.

The rearrangement links TRBV2 to TRBJ1-4, with D maybe TRBD1 (5 bases). V shed 6 bases and J shed 6 bases, with 11 bases lying between them. CDR1 and CDR2 from the germline V gene are SNHLY and FYNNEI. The CDR3 has 13 amino acids. CDR3 coding DNA: TGTGCCAGCAGGACGGGGACCTATGAAAAACTGTTTTTT. Protein: CASRTGTYEKLFF. The whole variable domain, remainder taken from reference TRBV2 and TRBJ1-4, is EPEVTQTPSHQVTQMGQEVILRCVPISNHLYFYWYRQILGQKVEFLVSFYNNEISEKSEIFDDQFSVERPDGSNFTLKIRSTKLEDSAMYFCASRTGTYEKLFFGSGTQLSVL.

The chain combines TRBV12-3 or TRBV12-4 with TRBJ1-5, with D perhaps TRBD1 (5 bases). The CDR3 covers 14 residues. V shed 6 bases and J shed 6 bases, with 15 bases lying between them. The CDR3 bases are TGTGCCAGCAGCCCTCGAGGGGTGGGTCAGCCCCAGCATTTT. It yields the protein CASSPRGVGQPQHF.

This clonotype has ten or more counts. The V call is TRBV20-1, the J call TRBJ1-1; D call uncertain. CDR1 and CDR2 (germline): DFQATT, SNEGSKA (reference sequence). The CDR3 is 17 amino acids. Trimming removed 1 base from V and 0 bases from J, with 18 bases in between. The CDR3: CSARGLLPGSLNTEAFF. The CDR3 DNA reads TGCAGTGCTAGAGGGTTGCTGCCGGGTAGTCTGAACACTGAAGCTTTCTTT.

The chain joins TRBV9 to TRBJ2-5; possible D gene TRBD1, 5 bases. The V gene's germline CDR1 is SGDLS and CDR2 YYNGEE. The length of the CDR3 is 14 residues. The ends were cut back, 3 bases at V and 3 bases at J, with 12 bases in the middle. The CDR3, as DNA: TGTGCCAGCAGCGGTCGGACAACGAAAGAGACCCAGTACTTC. Translating it yields CASSGRTTKETQYF.

A remark on this clonotype: The junction departs from the called germline gene at one end, perhaps through a read error. The genes are TRBV29-1 and TRBJ1-2, with 7 bases fitting TRBD1. Germline CDR1 reads SQVTM; CDR2 reads ANQGSEA. The CDR3 is made up of 12 amino acids. The CDR3 loop reads CSVQDRADGYTF. CDR3 DNA sequence: TGCAGCGTTCAAGACAGGGCGGATGGCTACACCTTC.

This clonotype was found many times. V usage is TRBV7-2 and J usage is TRBJ2-3; 12 bases match TRBD2. Germline V gene sequence: CDR1 SGHTA, CDR2 FQGNSA. The CDR3 has 16 residues. The V and J ends lost 5 bases and 7 bases, in that order; junction bases with no gene match: 10. The CDR3 reads CASSPRTSGETHTQYF. As DNA, the CDR3 is TGTGCCAGCAGCCCCAGGACTAGCGGGGAGACTCATACGCAGTATTTT.

Ten or more counts support this clonotype. The J gene is TRBJ1-1, the V gene TRBV30, with D uncertain. The V gene's germline CDR1 is GTSNPN and CDR2 SVGIG (reference sequence). This CDR3 contains 11 residues. V was shortened by 0 bases and J by 11 bases, with 10 bases between the two germline ends. CDR3 in DNA: TGTGCCTGGAGTGTACAAGGGAGGGCTTTCTTT. Translating it yields CAWSVQGRAFF.

The sample holds many counts of this clonotype. This rearrangement joins TRBV3-1 to TRBJ1-5, with a possible D match to TRBD1 (6 bases). Per germline, CDR1 LGHDT and CDR2 YNNKEL (reference sequence). Trimming took off 0 bases at V and 2 bases at J, with 11 bases between the two ends. This CDR3 comprises 16 residues. The CDR3 protein is CASSQDGRGGNQPQHF. DNA of the CDR3: TGTGCCAGCAGCCAAGATGGGAGGGGGGGCAATCAGCCCCAGCATTTT. Full variable domain (outside the CDR3, taken from reference TRBV3-1 and TRBJ1-5): DTAVSQTPKYLVTQMGNDKSIKCEQNLGHDTMYWYKQDSKKFLKIMFSYNNKELIINETVPNRFSPKSPDKAHLNLHINSLELGDSAVYFCASSQDGRGGNQPQHFGDGTRLSIL.

This clonotype was detected many times. The chain combines TRBV27 with TRBJ1-2; D is unclear. Germline CDR1 and CDR2: MNHEY and SMNVEV (reference sequence). Trimming took 3 bases from V and 0 from J, leaving 8 bases between them. This CDR3 contains 14 residues. The CDR3 DNA reads TGTGCCAGCAGTTTTTCTGCAGCTAACTATGGCTACACCTTC. Protein: CASSFSAANYGYTF.

This clonotype was observed many times. The genes are TRBV20-1 and TRBJ2-5; 12 nucleotides agree with TRBD2. The CDR3 sequence is 15 residues long. V was pared by 2 bases and J by 7 bases, with 8 bases of the junction left unmatched. The germline V gene encodes CDR1 DFQATT and CDR2 SNEGSKA (reference sequence). The DNA of the CDR3 is TGCAGTGCTAGATTCCTAGCGGGGGGGCTCGTGACCCAGTACTTC. This sequence encodes CSARFLAGGLVTQYF.

V and J are TRBV30 and TRBJ2-5; TRBD1 aligns across 7 bases. After removal of 2 bases from V and 1 base from J, the junction contained 7 bases not matched to a gene. The CDR3 loop spans 15 amino acids. CDR1 and CDR2 from the germline V gene are GTSNPN and SVGIG (reference sequence). In nucleotides, the CDR3 is TGTGCCTGGAGTTCAAGACGGGACAGCCAAGAGACCCAGTACTTC. Its protein is CAWSSRRDSQETQYF.

This clonotype occurred many times. The chain employs TRBV20-1 and TRBJ2-3, with TRBD2 matching over 8 bases. The CDR3 totals 14 residues. Germline CDR1 DFQATT, CDR2 SNEGSKA (reference sequence). The V segment lost 6 bases and the J segment 0 bases; nucleotides outside the gene matches: 5. The DNA for the CDR3 is TGCAGTGCCCTGCGGGGGGCTAGCACAGATACGCAGTATTTT. Its protein is CSALRGASTDTQYF.

This clonotype was detected many times. The rearrangement links TRBV20-1 to TRBJ2-7, with D possibly matching TRBD2 (6 bases). This CDR3 comprises 13 residues. V was pared by 5 bases and J by 1 base, with 12 bases between. The germline gives CDR1 DFQATT, CDR2 SNEGSKA (reference sequence). Written as DNA, the CDR3 is TGCAGTGCTGGGGGGAGCACTTCCTACGAGCAGTACTTC. Its translation: CSAGGSTSYEQYF.

The V and J genes are TRBV5-4 and TRBJ2-1; D is perhaps TRBD1 (5 bases). V was clipped by 5 bases and J by 4 bases, with 13 bases between them. The CDR3 totals 14 residues. The germline V gene encodes CDR1 SGHNT and CDR2 YYREEE (reference sequence). The CDR3 DNA reads TGTGCCAGCAGGTCGGAGAAGGGGTACAATGAGCAGTTCTTC. It translates to CASRSEKGYNEQFF.

This clonotype was detected many times. The genes are TRBV3-1 and TRBJ2-1, with D tentatively TRBD1 (5 bases). The V gene's germline CDR1 is LGHDT and CDR2 YNNKEL (reference sequence). This CDR3 is 14 amino acids long. Trimming removed 0 bases from V and 7 bases from J, with 10 bases in between. CDR3 amino acids: CASSQDTRANEQFF. The CDR3 DNA reads TGTGCCAGCAGCCAAGATACCAGGGCTAATGAGCAGTTCTTC.

The chain links TRBV29-1 to TRBJ2-3; 12 bases align to TRBD1. The CDR3 runs to 16 residues. Germline V gene lookup returns CDR1 SQVTM and CDR2 ANQGSEA. The V gene end was trimmed by 1 base and the J gene end by 3 bases; junction bases not matched to a gene: 5. In nucleotides, the CDR3 is TGCAGCGTTGAAGCCGGGGACAGGGGGCAAACAGATACGCAGTATTTT. It encodes CSVEAGDRGQTDTQYF.

V gene TRBV29-1 combines with J gene TRBJ1-1; D ambiguous. This CDR3 has 13 amino acids. The ends were cut back, 6 bases at V and 0 bases at J, with 11 bases in the middle. CDR1 and CDR2 (germline): SQVTM, ANQGSEA. As DNA, the CDR3 is TGCAGCGTCCTCGGAGGTCTGAACACTGAAGCTTTCTTT. This sequence encodes CSVLGGLNTEAFF. The whole variable domain, remainder taken from reference TRBV29-1 and TRBJ1-1, is SAVISQKPSRDICQRGTSLTIQCQVDSQVTMMFWYRQQPGQSLTLIATANQGSEATYESGFVIDKFPISRPNLTFSTLTVSNMSPEDSSIYLCSVLGGLNTEAFFGQGTRLTVV.

This clonotype is deemed medium-sized. The rearrangement uses TRBV28 and TRBJ2-7; TRBD2 is a possible D gene (5 bases). With 5 bases removed from V and 3 bases from J, the gap between germline ends came to 14 bases. The CDR3 contains 14 residues. CDR1 MDHEN and CDR2 SYDVKM come from the germline V gene. This CDR3 is CASSPDSEYYEQYF. The CDR3 DNA is TGTGCCAGCAGTCCGGACTCAGAATACTACGAGCAGTACTTC.

The chain is built from TRBV4-1 and TRBJ1-5, with unresolved D. V gave up 1 base and J gave up 2 bases, with 9 bases separating them. The length of the CDR3 is 15 residues. Germline V CDR1 and CDR2: MGHRA, YSYEKL. The CDR3 protein is CASSQVSGGNQPQHF. Here the CDR3 DNA reads TGCGCCAGCAGCCAAGTATCAGGCGGCAATCAGCCCCAGCATTTT.

This clonotype was seen many times. The chain couples TRBV11-2 to TRBJ2-1; D is unclear. Looked up from germline, CDR1 is SGHAT and CDR2 is FQNNGV. The V and J ends lost 6 bases and 10 bases respectively, with 16 bases between them. This CDR3 has 13 amino acids. CDR3 DNA: TGTGCCAGCAGGGAAGGCCTGGCGGCAGAGCAGTTCTTC. It yields the protein CASREGLAAEQFF.